This note documents a single TCR beta chain sequence. Its antigen is not known. The entry originates in a study of beta chain features in type 1 diabetes. General study points: Overrepresentation of cells with high TCR expression could result from cDNA sequencing. PCR might favor shorter templates, equally in patients and controls. More deletions and fewer insertions at VDJ junctions were seen in type 1 diabetes patients. Type 1 diabetes patients showed a moderate but significant shortening of TCRB CDR3s in all four CD4+ subsets.

Isolated RNA was reverse transcribed in full, so expressed TCRB transcripts were sequenced. Repertoires were generated with immunoSEQ multiplex PCR, while TCRdb's copy carries only in-frame clones and drops some. The sample consists of roughly 260,000 clones, roughly 11% of them appearing once. CDR3 length: 14 amino acids. In germline, CDR1 is MGHDK, CDR2 SYGVNS. V was pared by 2 bases and J by 2 bases, with 10 bases between. By way of CD45RO/CCR7/CD25/CD127/CD95/CD27, the CD4+ regulatory, stem cell-like memory, central memory and naive cells were sorted. Source material: naive CD4+ T cells from blood. The V call is TRBV25-1, the J call TRBJ2-7; D is perhaps TRBD2 (6 bases). This TCR derives from a man aged 25-45 years with type 1 diabetes. The CDR3 region is CASSETGLTYEQYF. The CDR3 DNA reads TGTGCCAGCAGTGAAACGGGACTGACCTACGAGCAGTACTTC.